The 26 T cell receptor beta chains presented below share a single source sample, sequenced in a study of blood T cell repertoires in COVID-19. The table came from immunoSEQ multiplex PCR; TCRdb's copy has only in-frame clones and leaves some out. Here the sample spans some 70,000 clones, around 81% being singletons. The specimen was peripheral blood. The receptors stem from a woman in her 70s with acute or convalescent COVID-19.

This chain connects TRBV7-2 to TRBJ2-7; perhaps TRBD2 as D (5 bases). The V end lost 3 bases, the J end lost 7 bases, and 13 bases lay between the germline ends. Germline V gives CDR1 SGHTA, CDR2 FQGNSA. CDR3 size: 13 residues. The CDR3 here is CASSLKRLGEQYF. In DNA, the CDR3 is TGTGCCAGCAGCTTGAAGCGGCTTGGGGAGCAGTACTTC. Supplemented by reference TRBV7-2 and TRBJ2-7, the full variable domain reads GAGVSQSPSNKVTEKGKDVELRCDPISGHTALYWYRQSLGQGLEFLIYFQGNSAPDKSGLPSDRFSAERTGGSVSTLTIQRTQQEDSAVYLCASSLKRLGEQYFGPGTRLTVT.

The gene calls are TRBV5-4 and TRBJ1-2; possible D gene TRBD1, 6 bases. Germline loops: CDR1 SGHNT, CDR2 YYREEE (reference sequence). V lost 4 bases and J lost 6, with 16 bases in between. This CDR3 has 14 amino acids. CDR3 amino acids: CASSPGGRGNGYTF. In DNA, the CDR3 is TGTGCCAGCAGCCCGGGGGGGCGCGGTAATGGCTACACCTTC.

The gene calls are TRBV11-2 and TRBJ1-1; 8 bases agree with TRBD1. In germline, CDR1 is SGHAT, CDR2 FQNNGV. The CDR3 length is 15 residues. V lost 4 bases and J lost 0; bases outside the gene matches: 4. For the CDR3, the DNA is TGTGCCAGCAGCTCGACAGGGGTCATGAACACTGAAGCTTTCTTT. This gives the protein CASSSTGVMNTEAFF.

This rearrangement joins TRBV5-1 to TRBJ2-3, with a weak D call TRBD1 (6 bases). Germline loops: CDR1 SGHRS, CDR2 YFSETQ. The CDR3 has 15 amino acids. V lost 5 bases and J lost 2, with 15 bases in between. DNA of the CDR3: TGCGCCAGCAGTTCTCAGGGGACCCTCACAGATACGCAGTATTTT. Amino acids: CASSSQGTLTDTQYF.

The chain couples TRBV5-1 to TRBJ2-2, with 7 bases aligning to TRBD2. Germline V gene lookup returns CDR1 SGHRS and CDR2 YFSETQ. CDR3 size: 17 residues. With 4 bases clipped from V and 7 bases from J, the junction kept 16 bases outside the gene matches. The CDR3 loop is CASSLNLGGSQGGELFF. CDR3 bases: TGCGCCAGCAGCCTAAACCTCGGGGGGTCGCAGGGCGGGGAGCTGTTTTTT.

This sequence joins TRBV5-5 and TRBJ1-2, with D perhaps TRBD1 (5 bases). CDR3 length: 15 amino acids. The germline gives CDR1 SGHKS, CDR2 YYEKEE (reference sequence). V was cut by 4 bases and J by 0 bases, with 13 bases left in between. CDR3 bases: TGTGCCAGCAGCGTCGTACAGGAAGCTAACTATGGCTACACCTTC. Its translation is CASSVVQEANYGYTF.

This clone was found a few times. Here the CDR3 reads CAWTIKGGNYGYTF. DNA for the CDR3: TGTGCCTGGACTATAAAGGGGGGGAACTATGGCTACACCTTC. This chain connects TRBV30 to TRBJ1-2; possible D gene TRBD1, 6 bases. Germline CDR1 reads GTSNPN; CDR2 reads SVGIG (reference sequence). The V end was cut by 4 bases, the J end by 2 bases, with 14 bases between. The CDR3 has 14 residues.

This clone has only one observation. The V call is TRBV28, the J call TRBJ1-5, with 7 positions matching TRBD1. V was clipped by 6 bases and J by 7 bases; unmatched bases: 9. Germline lookup yields CDR1 MDHEN and CDR2 SYDVKM. This CDR3 is built from 14 residues. The CDR3 DNA sequence: TGTGCCAGCAGGAGACAGGGTGATGGGCAGCCCCAGCATTTT. Translation gives CASRRQGDGQPQHF.

This chain uses TRBV18 with TRBJ2-5; D may be TRBD1 (6 bases). The CDR3 runs 14 residues. V lost 1 base to trimming and J lost 3 bases, with 9 bases between them. The V gene's germline CDR1 is KGHSH and CDR2 LQKENI. The CDR3 region is CASSPLGQKETQYF. DNA for the CDR3: TGTGCCAGCTCACCACTAGGACAGAAAGAGACCCAGTACTTC.

The rearrangement uses TRBV27 and TRBJ1-5; 7 bases fit TRBD1. The germline CDR1 and CDR2 sequences are MNHEY and SMNVEV (reference sequence). Unmatched junction bases numbered 7, after V lost 6 bases and J lost 2 bases. This CDR3 spans 15 amino acids. The CDR3 nucleotides are TGTGCCAGCAGACTAAGACAGGGCGGCAATCAGCCCCAGCATTTT. It codes for CASRLRQGGNQPQHF.

The genes are TRBV6-1 and TRBJ2-3, with 8 bases fitting TRBD2. CDR3 length equals 16 residues. The germline V gene has CDR1 MNHNS and CDR2 SASEGT. The V segment lost 1 base and the J segment 4 bases; nucleotides outside the gene matches: 7. As DNA, the CDR3 is TGTGCCAGCAGTGAAGTGAGCGGGAGACTAGCAGATACGCAGTATTTT. It is translated as CASSEVSGRLADTQYF.

The J gene is TRBJ2-7, the V gene TRBV6-5; 9 nucleotides agree with TRBD1. The CDR3 is made up of 14 amino acids. Germline loops: CDR1 MNHEY, CDR2 SVGAGI. V trimming: 6 bases; J trimming: 4 bases; junction bases outside the gene matches: 7. This CDR3 is CASRWDRATYEQYF. DNA for the CDR3: TGTGCCAGCAGATGGGACAGGGCCACTTACGAGCAGTACTTC.

V usage is TRBV30 and J usage is TRBJ2-1, with 13 bases that match TRBD2. V trimming: 3 bases; J trimming: 7 bases; junction bases outside the gene matches: 18. Germline CDR1 reads GTSNPN; CDR2 reads SVGIG (reference sequence). This CDR3 is 19 amino acids long. CDR3 nucleotide sequence: TGTGCCTGGAGCCCAGGGAGAGGGCTTGGACTAGCGGGAGTGAATGAGCAGTTCTTC. Residues: CAWSPGRGLGLAGVNEQFF.

This rearrangement joins TRBV6-6 to TRBJ1-5; D is perhaps TRBD1 (5 bases). The CDR3 is made up of 16 amino acids. Germline lookup yields CDR1 MNHNY and CDR2 SVGAGI (reference sequence). Trimming pared 1 base from V and 0 bases from J, leaving 10 bases between. For the CDR3, the DNA is TGTGCCAGCAGTTACTTTCAGGGTAATAGCAATCAGCCCCAGCATTTT. Translation: CASSYFQGNSNQPQHF.

The chain couples TRBV20-1 to TRBJ2-3, with D perhaps TRBD2 (6 bases). Germline CDR1 reads DFQATT; CDR2 reads SNEGSKA (reference sequence). The CDR3 consists of 13 residues. V was shortened by 3 bases and J by 8 bases, with 15 bases between the two germline ends. DNA of the CDR3: TGCAGTGCTAGTGGTGGCGGGAAGGGTACGCAGTATTTT. This encodes CSASGGGKGTQYF.

The J gene is TRBJ2-3, the V gene TRBV6-2 or TRBV6-3, with D perhaps TRBD2 (6 bases). The CDR3 is 17 amino acids. V dropped 2 bases and J dropped 6 bases, with 21 bases sitting between them. Germline-derived CDR1 and CDR2 are MNHEY and SVGEGT. The CDR3 nucleotides read TGTGCCAGCAGTTACCCCCGAGGTAGCTCACGGGGGGATACGCAGTATTTT. Protein: CASSYPRGSSRGDTQYF.

The V gene is TRBV7-9, the J gene TRBJ2-1, with 9 bases identical to TRBD2. V dropped 1 base and J dropped 7; count of bases not matched to a gene: 5. Looked up from germline, CDR1 is SEHNR and CDR2 is FQNEAQ (reference sequence). The CDR3 sequence is 15 residues long. The DNA of the CDR3 is TGTGCCAGCAGCTTAGGAAGCGGGAGGAAAAATGAGCAGTTCTTC. Protein: CASSLGSGRKNEQFF.

J is TRBJ1-3 and V is TRBV24-1; D gene unclear. Trimming removed 9 bases from V and 4 bases from J, with 6 bases in between. Germline CDR1 and CDR2: KGHDR and SFDVKD. CDR3 size: 11 residues. In DNA form, the CDR3 reads TGTGCCACCGCGTCAGGAAACACCATATATTTT. The encoded protein is CATASGNTIYF.

The chain is built from TRBV28 and TRBJ2-1; D not certain. The CDR3 totals 16 residues. Trimming shortened V by 1 base and J by 3 bases, and 13 bases separated the two germline ends. CDR1 and CDR2 (germline): MDHEN, SYDVKM. CDR3 DNA sequence: TGTGCCAGCAGTTTATCAGCGCTCACAATCTACAATGAGCAGTTCTTC. It is translated as CASSLSALTIYNEQFF.

The chain links TRBV29-1 to TRBJ2-1; no reliable D call. V dropped 4 bases and J dropped 10 bases, with 11 bases sitting between them. The CDR3 is made up of 11 amino acids. From germline, CDR1 is SQVTM and CDR2 ANQGSEA. The CDR3 here is CSVGGGGEQFF. The CDR3 nucleotides are TGCAGCGTTGGAGGCGGTGGAGAGCAGTTCTTC.

The chain is built from TRBV27 and TRBJ2-1, with a tentative D call TRBD2 (7 bases). There are 16 residues in the CDR3. Trimming pared 4 bases from V and 9 bases from J, leaving 22 bases between. Germline CDR1 is MNHEY and CDR2 is SMNVEV (reference sequence). CDR3 DNA: TGTGCCAGCAGTTCCACCGGCAGCGGAAGGGGGGGTGAGCAGTTCTTC. Translating it yields CASSSTGSGRGGEQFF.

The gene calls are TRBV19 and TRBJ2-7; 8 bases fit TRBD2. The V segment lost 4 bases and the J segment 2 bases; nucleotides outside the gene matches: 7. This CDR3 contains 15 residues. CDR1 and CDR2 (germline): LNHDA, SQIVND (reference sequence). The CDR3 coding sequence is TGTGCCAGTAGTACCTTAGCGGGATTCGCCTACGAGCAGTACTTC. Translated, it gives CASSTLAGFAYEQYF.

CDR3 amino acids: CASSEALQGGVGKQFF. CDR3 DNA sequence: TGTGCCAGCAGTGAAGCGCTTCAGGGAGGTGTCGGGAAGCAGTTCTTC. V and J are TRBV2 and TRBJ2-1; the D gene is possibly TRBD2 (6 bases). Deletions cut 0 bases from V and 11 bases from J, with 20 bases between. Germline CDR1 is SNHLY and CDR2 is FYNNEI. This CDR3 is 16 amino acids long. Complete variable domain (other parts from reference TRBV2 and TRBJ2-1): EPEVTQTPSHQVTQMGQEVILRCVPISNHLYFYWYRQILGQKVEFLVSFYNNEISEKSEIFDDQFSVERPDGSNFTLKIRSTKLEDSAMYFCASSEALQGGVGKQFFGPGTRLTVL.

This clone was observed a handful of times. This sequence joins TRBV2 and TRBJ2-7; 10 bases are a match to TRBD1. CDR3 length: 16 amino acids. V lost 5 bases to trimming and J lost 6 bases; unmatched junction nucleotides: 13. CDR1 is SNHLY and CDR2 is FYNNEI in the germline V gene. CDR3 bases: TGTGCCAGCAGTCAGACCGGACAGGGGGTTAACCGCGAGCAGTACTTC. Its protein is CASSQTGQGVNREQYF. Together with reference TRBV2 and TRBJ2-7, the CDR3 gives the full variable domain: EPEVTQTPSHQVTQMGQEVILRCVPISNHLYFYWYRQILGQKVEFLVSFYNNEISEKSEIFDDQFSVERPDGSNFTLKIRSTKLEDSAMYFCASSQTGQGVNREQYFGPGTRLTVT.

The rearrangement uses TRBV18 and TRBJ1-4; D unresolved. The CDR3 spans 15 residues. With 3 bases removed from V and 0 bases from J, the gap between germline ends came to 8 bases. Germline V CDR1 and CDR2: KGHSH, LQKENI. CDR3 region: CASSPTTSTNEKLFF. In DNA, the CDR3 is TGTGCCAGCTCACCCACCACTTCAACTAATGAAAAACTGTTTTTT.

The chain is built from TRBV19 and TRBJ1-4; a weak D match, TRBD1 (5 bases). The CDR3 consists of 16 residues. The V and J ends lost 6 bases and 0 bases respectively, with 14 bases between them. Germline loops: CDR1 LNHDA, CDR2 SQIVND (reference sequence). This chain's CDR3 is CASRPSDRATNEKLFF. CDR3 coding DNA: TGTGCCAGTAGACCCTCCGACAGAGCAACTAATGAAAAACTGTTTTTT.